Detailed here is one T cell receptor (beta chain). Its target is unknown. The data were taken from a study of cytomegalovirus exposure and HLA in healthy donors. Study-level results: Later analysis identified 16,951 TCR beta sequences associated with HLA alleles, using a false discovery rate threshold of 0.05.

The PCR contained 60 Vbeta and 13 Jbeta primers. The table came from immunoSEQ multiplex PCR; TCRdb's copy has only in-frame clones and leaves some out. The sample yields over 200,000 clones, around 73% seen once. CDR1 is MNHNS and CDR2 is SASEGT in the germline V gene. This CDR3 contains 16 residues. V was clipped by 4 bases and J by 4 bases, with 19 bases between them. This chain uses TRBV6-1 with TRBJ2-5; maybe TRBD1 (5 bases). Specimen: PBMCs. The sequence was collected from a male donor in good health and CMV-seronegative. CDR3 nucleotide sequence: TGTGCCAGCAGTGGTACTGGCAGGGCGAGGAGAGAGACCCAGTACTTC. This encodes CASSGTGRARRETQYF.